A selection of T cell receptor beta chains follows, all from one sample in a study of identifying expanded T cells in peripheral blood. This table comes from immunoSEQ multiplex PCR, and its TCRdb copy is limited to in-frame clones, with some not included. This table holds some 77,000 clones, approximately 90% found once. The sample taken for sequencing was blood. All receptors come from a person aged 18 to 75 in good health. CDR3s include the opening cysteine and the closing phenylalanine or tryptophan. A D gene is named only where the DNA matches it firmly. Part of the rows lack a size; the others show once, few, many or a class for expanded clones.

TRBJ2-3 NA NA TRBV15 CATSRVAGTDTQYF TGTGCCACCAGCAGAGTTGCAGGGACAGATACGCAGTATTTT
TRBJ1-4 NA NA TRBV6-6 CASSPQEKLFF TGTGCCAGCAGCCCCCAGGAGAAACTGTTTTTT
TRBJ1-3 NA few TRBV18 CASSRQDTIYF TGTGCCAGCTCCCGCCAGGACACCATATATTTT
TRBJ1-1 NA NA TRBV29-1 CSVVGHYSRMNTEAFF TGCAGCGTTGTGGGACACTACTCCCGGATGAACACTGAAGCTTTCTTT
TRBJ2-1 TRBD2 NA TRBV28 CASSSLERGWHPPYNEQFF TGTGCCAGCAGTTCTCTGGAGCGGGGATGGCATCCCCCCTACAATGAGCAGTTCTTC
TRBJ2-5 NA NA TRBV7-2 CASSFQAGSGETQYF TGTGCCAGCAGCTTCCAGGCGGGGTCGGGAGAGACCCAGTACTTC
TRBJ2-4 TRBD2 NA TRBV30 CAKTEGRDIQYF TGTGCCAAAACGGAGGGGAGGGACATTCAGTACTTC
TRBJ1-2 NA NA TRBV5-1 CASSLVYRGGASGLSYTF TGCGCCAGCAGCTTGGTTTATCGTGGCGGTGCATCGGGACTAAGCTACACCTTC
TRBJ2-7 TRBD1 NA TRBV28 CASMGVDRGVREQYF TGTGCCAGCATGGGGGTGGACAGGGGTGTTCGGGAGCAGTACTTC
TRBJ1-1 NA NA TRBV11-2 CASSLDRGRQQRNTEAFF TGTGCCAGCAGCTTAGATCGGGGACGCCAACAGAGGAACACTGAAGCTTTCTTT
TRBJ2-6 NA NA TRBV5-4 CAARKAQGSGANVLTF TGTGCCGCGAGGAAAGCACAGGGCTCTGGGGCCAACGTCCTGACTTTC
TRBJ1-6 TRBD1 NA TRBV5-1 CASTWDRSSPLHF TGCGCCAGCACGTGGGACAGAAGTTCACCCCTCCACTTT
TRBJ1-1 TRBD1 NA TRBV28 CASSFTTGGRTEAFF TGTGCCAGCAGTTTTACCACAGGGGGAAGGACTGAAGCTTTCTTT
TRBJ1-1 NA NA TRBV7-9 CASSLATGRHTEAFF TGTGCCAGCAGCTTAGCGACGGGACGGCACACTGAAGCTTTCTTT
TRBJ1-2 TRBD1 few TRBV27 CASSSAGTGAYGYTF TGTGCCAGCTCTTCCGCCGGGACAGGGGCCTATGGCTACACCTTC
TRBJ1-1 NA NA TRBV6-7 CASSYPIPKAGENTEAFF TGTGCCAGCAGTTACCCCATACCAAAAGCGGGGGAGAACACTGAAGCTTTCTTT
TRBJ1-6 NA NA TRBV28 CASMEPSSYNSPLHF TGTGCCAGCATGGAGCCTAGCTCCTATAATTCACCCCTCCACTTT
TRBJ1-1 NA NA TRBV7-8 CASSSRQTTEAFF TGTGCCAGCAGCTCAAGACAAACCACTGAAGCTTTCTTT